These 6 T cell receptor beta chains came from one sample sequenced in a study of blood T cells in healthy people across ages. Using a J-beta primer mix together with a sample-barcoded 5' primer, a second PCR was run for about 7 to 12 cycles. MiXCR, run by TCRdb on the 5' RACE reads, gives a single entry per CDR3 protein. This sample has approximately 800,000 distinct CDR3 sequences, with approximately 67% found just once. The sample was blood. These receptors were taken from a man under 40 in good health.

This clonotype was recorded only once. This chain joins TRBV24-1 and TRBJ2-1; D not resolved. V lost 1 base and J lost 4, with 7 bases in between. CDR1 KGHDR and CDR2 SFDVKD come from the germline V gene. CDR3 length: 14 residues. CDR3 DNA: TGTGCCACCAGTGATTTCCGAACATACAATGAGCAGTTCTTC. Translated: CATSDFRTYNEQFF.

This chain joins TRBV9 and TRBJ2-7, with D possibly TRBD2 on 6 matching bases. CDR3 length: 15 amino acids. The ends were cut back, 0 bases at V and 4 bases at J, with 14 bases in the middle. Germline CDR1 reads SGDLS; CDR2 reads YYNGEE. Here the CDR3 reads CASSVDGGFGYEQYF. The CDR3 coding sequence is TGTGCCAGCAGCGTAGATGGAGGGTTCGGGTACGAGCAGTACTTC.

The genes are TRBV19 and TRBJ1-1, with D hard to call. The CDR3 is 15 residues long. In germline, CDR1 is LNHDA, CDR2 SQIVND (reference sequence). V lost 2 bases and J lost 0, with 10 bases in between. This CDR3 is CASSILGRMNTEAFF. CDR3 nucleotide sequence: TGTGCCAGTAGTATACTCGGACGGATGAACACTGAAGCTTTCTTT. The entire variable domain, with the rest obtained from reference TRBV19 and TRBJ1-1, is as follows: DGGITQSPKYLFRKEGQNVTLSCEQNLNHDAMYWYRQDPGQGLRLIYYSQIVNDFQKGDIAEGYSVSREKKESFPLTVTSAQKNPTAFYLCASSILGRMNTEAFFGQGTRLTVV.

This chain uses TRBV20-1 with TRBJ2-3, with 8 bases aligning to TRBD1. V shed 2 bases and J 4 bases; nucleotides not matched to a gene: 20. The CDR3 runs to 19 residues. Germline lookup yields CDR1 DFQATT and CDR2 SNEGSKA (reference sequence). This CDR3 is CSARRPGGENGRGADTQYF. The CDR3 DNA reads TGCAGTGCTAGACGGCCAGGGGGCGAAAACGGCAGAGGCGCAGATACGCAGTATTTT.

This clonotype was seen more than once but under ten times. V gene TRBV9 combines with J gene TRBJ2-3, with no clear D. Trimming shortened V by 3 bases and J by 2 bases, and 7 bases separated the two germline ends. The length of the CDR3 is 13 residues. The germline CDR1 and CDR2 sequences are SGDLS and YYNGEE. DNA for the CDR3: TGTGCCAGCAGCGCGGACCCCACAGATACGCAGTATTTT. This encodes CASSADPTDTQYF.

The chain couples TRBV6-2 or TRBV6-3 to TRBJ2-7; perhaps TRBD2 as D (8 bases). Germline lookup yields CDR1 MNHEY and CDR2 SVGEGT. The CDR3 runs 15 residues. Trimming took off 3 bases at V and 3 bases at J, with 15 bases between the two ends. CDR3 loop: CASSYSGTAHYEQYF. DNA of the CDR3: TGTGCCAGCAGTTATAGCGGGACAGCCCACTACGAGCAGTACTTC.